This passage covers 22 T cell receptor beta chains from one sample sequenced in a study of blood T cell repertoires in COVID-19. Repertoires were generated with immunoSEQ multiplex PCR, while TCRdb's copy carries only in-frame clones and drops some. Counted here are about 64,000 clones, around 86% occurring once; the ten biggest clones make up around an eighth. The sample consisted of peripheral blood. The receptors here all came from a human donor in a cohort sampled during active COVID-19.

Regarding this clone: This same CDR3 is encoded by further DNA sequences in the sample. The V and J genes are TRBV2 and TRBJ2-2; 10 nucleotides align to TRBD2. This CDR3 contains 19 residues. Germline-derived CDR1 and CDR2 are SNHLY and FYNNEI. V trimming: 4 bases; J trimming: 4 bases; junction bases outside the gene matches: 15. The CDR3 loop is CASSGKGFSGGRGTGELFF. CDR3 bases: TGTGCCAGCAGTGGGAAAGGGTTTAGCGGGGGGCGTGGCACCGGGGAGCTGTTTTTT.

The chain carries TRBV12-3 or TRBV12-4 and TRBJ1-4; 7 positions agree with TRBD1. This CDR3 comprises 12 residues. V shed 6 bases and J 7 bases; nucleotides not matched to a gene: 2. The CDR3, as DNA: TGTGCCAGCAGGACAGGGCCTGAAAAACTGTTTTTT. Protein product: CASRTGPEKLFF.

The J gene is TRBJ1-2, the V gene TRBV5-1; D gene unclear. The V gene lost 0 bases and the J gene lost 8 bases, with 11 bases spanning the gap. The CDR3 covers 13 residues. Germline CDR1 reads SGHRS; CDR2 reads YFSETQ. CDR3 bases: TGCGCCAGCAGCTTGGAGGTTTCGGGAGGCTACACCTTC. Translation: CASSLEVSGGYTF.

Regarding this clone: Its ends do not fully match the called genes, so a read error is possible. The rearrangement uses TRBV6-5 and TRBJ1-5; tentative D call: TRBD1 (5 bases). This CDR3 is 15 amino acids long. The germline gives CDR1 MNHEY, CDR2 SVGAGI. Here the CDR3 reads CARSRAGGEGWPQHF. The CDR3 coding sequence is TGTGCCCGCAGCCGCGCCGGGGGGGAGGGGTGGCCCCAGCATTTT.

The chain joins TRBV14 to TRBJ1-2; TRBD1 might be the D (6 bases). The V end lost 2 bases, the J end lost 3 bases, and 10 bases lay between the germline ends. Per the germline V gene, CDR1 is SGHDN and CDR2 is FVKESK. The CDR3 totals 14 residues. CDR3 sequence: CASSQKQGDYGYTF. CDR3 bases: TGTGCCAGCAGCCAAAAACAGGGAGACTATGGCTACACCTTC.

The chain joins TRBV19 to TRBJ1-5, with TRBD1 identical over 7 bases. The CDR3 runs 16 residues. Per the germline V gene, CDR1 is LNHDA and CDR2 is SQIVND (reference sequence). Trimming took 9 bases from V and 4 from J; bases not matched to a gene: 15. CDR3: CASRTSTGTDNQPQHF. The CDR3 nucleotides read TGTGCCAGCCGAACTTCGACCGGGACAGATAATCAGCCCCAGCATTTT.

The V call is TRBV11-2, the J call TRBJ1-6; 12 bases line up with TRBD1. The CDR3 loop spans 15 amino acids. Per the germline V gene, CDR1 is SGHAT and CDR2 is FQNNGV. J lost 9 bases, V lost 4 bases, and 4 bases had no gene match. The DNA of the CDR3 is TGTGCCAGCAGCTCTGGGACAGGGGGCGTTTCACCCCTCCACTTT. Residues: CASSSGTGGVSPLHF.

The chain uses TRBV7-2 and TRBJ2-5, with 8 bases lining up with TRBD1. V lost 5 bases and J lost 0; bases outside the gene matches: 5. Germline V gene data show CDR1 as SGHTA and CDR2 as FQGNSA. The CDR3 length is 15 residues. Written as DNA, the CDR3 is TGTGCCAGCAGCGCGGACAGGGCGTACCAAGAGACCCAGTACTTC. Amino acid sequence: CASSADRAYQETQYF.

The rearrangement joins TRBV5-4 to TRBJ2-7; no reliable D call. The germline V and J ends were trimmed by 2 bases and 7 bases, with 10 bases remaining between them. The CDR3 has 12 amino acids. Germline values: CDR1 SGHNT, CDR2 YYREEE (reference sequence). The CDR3 is CASSFPLREQYF. CDR3 sequence (DNA): TGTGCCAGCAGCTTCCCCCTCAGGGAGCAGTACTTC.

This clone was recorded only once. The chain recombines TRBV10-3 with TRBJ2-3; 9 nucleotides agree with TRBD1. The CDR3 has 13 amino acids. Germline CDR1 reads ENHRY; CDR2 reads SYGVKD. Written as DNA, the CDR3 is TGTGCAGCAAACAGGGGGCAGAGAGATACGCAGTATTTT. Its protein is CAANRGQRDTQYF.

This chain connects TRBV5-1 to TRBJ2-3; 7 nucleotides agree with TRBD2. CDR1 is SGHRS and CDR2 is YFSETQ in the germline V gene. The CDR3 totals 16 residues. V shed 0 bases, J shed 2 bases, and the junction held 6 bases outside the gene matches. CDR3 in amino acids: CASSLGASGNTDTQYF. The CDR3, as DNA: TGCGCCAGCAGCTTGGGGGCTAGCGGAAACACAGATACGCAGTATTTT.

As regards this clone: One end of the junction fails to match germline, which may point to a read error. The chain is built from TRBV11-2 and TRBJ1-1; D uncertain. This CDR3 contains 11 residues. The germline V gene has CDR1 SGHAT and CDR2 FQNNGV. CDR3 protein: CASSLDVTPNF. For the CDR3, the DNA is TGTGCCAGCAGCTTAGATGTGACTCCCAATTTT.

The chain combines TRBV20-1 with TRBJ1-1, with D maybe TRBD1 (5 bases). CDR1 is DFQATT and CDR2 is SNEGSKA in the germline V gene (reference sequence). The V end lost 5 bases, the J end lost 7 bases, and 11 bases lay between the germline ends. The CDR3 extends over 11 amino acids. The CDR3 spells CSAWGTGEAFF. The CDR3 DNA is TGCAGTGCTTGGGGAACAGGTGAAGCTTTCTTT.

This clone was counted only a few times. The V call is TRBV7-2, the J call TRBJ2-3, with D possibly being TRBD2 (6 bases). CDR3 length equals 15 residues. V dropped 4 bases and J dropped 0 bases, with 11 bases sitting between them. The germline gives CDR1 SGHTA, CDR2 FQGNSA. The CDR3 DNA reads as TGTGCCAGCAGCTCCCAGGCGGGGAGCACAGATACGCAGTATTTT. It is translated as CASSSQAGSTDTQYF.

The chain combines TRBV7-7 with TRBJ2-5; 9 bases map to TRBD1. This CDR3 comprises 16 residues. Losses at the gene ends were 4 bases for V and 5 bases for J; bases not matched to a gene: 11. Per the germline V gene, CDR1 is SSHAT and CDR2 is FNYEAQ (reference sequence). Here the CDR3 reads CASSSIKGTGRETQYF. DNA of the CDR3: TGTGCCAGCAGCTCGATAAAAGGGACAGGGCGGGAGACCCAGTACTTC.

The table lists this clone with a count of one. The gene calls are TRBV21-1 and TRBJ2-5; the DNA was not used to check the table's D call, TRBD2. TRBV21-1 represents a pseudogene. CDR3 length equals 11 residues. The chain's CDR3 is CASSKVKTQYF. The DNA of the CDR3 is TGTGCCAGCAGCAAAGTAAAGACCCAGTACTTC.

The CDR3 DNA reads as TGTGCCATCAGTGAGTGGACAGGGGGGCCCACTAACTATGGCTACACCTTC. Translation: CAISEWTGGPTNYGYTF. The V and J genes are TRBV10-3 and TRBJ1-2; 10 nucleotides align to TRBD1. CDR1 and CDR2 (germline): ENHRY, SYGVKD. The V gene end was trimmed by 1 base and the J gene end by 0 bases; junction bases not matched to a gene: 5. The CDR3 covers 17 residues.

This clone was detected ten times or more. V gene TRBV23-1 combines with J gene TRBJ2-7, with TRBD1 as a possible D gene (6 bases). TRBV23-1 is given ORF status, its function remaining uncertain. The CDR3 consists of 13 residues. V lost 2 bases to trimming and J lost 5 bases, with 10 bases between them. The CDR3 DNA reads as TGCGCCAGCAGTCAAACATCAGGGGACGAGCAGTACGTC. Protein: CASSQTSGDEQYV.

J is TRBJ1-3 and V is TRBV6-5, with D maybe TRBD1 (5 bases). There are 14 residues in the CDR3. With 5 bases removed from V and 3 bases from J, the gap between germline ends came to 11 bases. CDR1 MNHEY and CDR2 SVGAGI come from the germline V gene. The CDR3 nucleotides are TGTGCCAGCAGTCCCCGACAGAATGGAAACACCATATATTTT. As protein: CASSPRQNGNTIYF.

The rearrangement joins TRBV5-4 to TRBJ2-1, with D tentatively TRBD1 (6 bases). The CDR3 has 15 residues. Germline assignment: CDR1 SGHNT and CDR2 YYREEE (reference sequence). The V and J ends lost 4 bases and 1 base respectively, with 12 bases between them. CDR3: CASSGDNPSYNEQFF. Here the CDR3 DNA reads TGTGCCAGCAGCGGGGACAATCCGTCCTACAATGAGCAGTTCTTC.

The gene calls are TRBV11-2 and TRBJ2-3; tentative D call: TRBD1 (6 bases). Trimming stripped 1 base from V and 2 bases from J, with 13 bases between. The germline V gene encodes CDR1 SGHAT and CDR2 FQNNGV. There are 16 residues in the CDR3. The CDR3 DNA is TGTGCCAGCAGCTTAGGTCTGAGGACAGCCACAGATACGCAGTATTTT. Its translation is CASSLGLRTATDTQYF. Filled out from reference TRBV11-2 and TRBJ2-3, the complete variable domain reads EAGVAQSPRYKIIEKRQSVAFWCNPISGHATLYWYQQILGQGPKLLIQFQNNGVVDDSQLPKDRFSAERLKGVDSTLKIQPAKLEDSAVYLCASSLGLRTATDTQYFGPGTRLTVL.

This chain connects TRBV7-2 to TRBJ2-5, with D perhaps matching TRBD2 (6 bases). Germline V gene data show CDR1 as SGHTA and CDR2 as FQGNSA. This CDR3 spans 14 amino acids. V lost 5 bases and J lost 2, with 12 bases in between. This CDR3 is CASSLGLLQETQYF. The CDR3, as DNA: TGTGCCAGCAGCCTGGGACTGTTACAAGAGACCCAGTACTTC.